Listed here are 4 T cell receptor beta chains from one sample, sequenced in a study of blood T cell repertoires in COVID-19. Profiling relied on immunoSEQ multiplex PCR, and the TCRdb table lists in-frame clones only, not all of them. In the table there are over 150,000 clones, about 93% of which are singletons. Sequences were obtained from peripheral blood. These receptors were obtained from a man aged 25-40 years with COVID-19, enrolled during active disease.

This clone has just one count. V is TRBV12-3 or TRBV12-4 and J is TRBJ1-2; D is unresolved. V shed 5 bases and J shed 6 bases, with 10 bases lying between them. The CDR3 spans 12 residues. CDR3 loop: CASSRNGDGYTF. CDR3 DNA: TGTGCCAGCAGTCGAAACGGGGATGGCTACACCTTC.

The gene calls are TRBV12-3 or TRBV12-4 and TRBJ1-1; D may be TRBD1 (6 bases). V lost 5 bases to trimming and J lost 5 bases, with 6 bases between them. CDR3 length: 11 residues. The CDR3 nucleotides are TGTGCCAGCAGTAGGGGGACTGAAGCTTTCTTT. It encodes CASSRGTEAFF.

The chain links TRBV5-4 to TRBJ2-5; 8 nucleotides line up with TRBD2. The germline gives CDR1 SGHNT, CDR2 YYREEE (reference sequence). V dropped 1 base and J dropped 2; count of bases not matched to a gene: 4. There are 15 residues in the CDR3. The CDR3 protein is CASSLPGGIQETQYF. CDR3 bases: TGTGCCAGCAGCTTGCCGGGGGGGATTCAAGAGACCCAGTACTTC.

The rearrangement links TRBV7-9 to TRBJ2-2, with D possibly being TRBD1 (5 bases). CDR3 length: 12 amino acids. Per the germline V gene, CDR1 is SEHNR and CDR2 is FQNEAQ (reference sequence). V was shortened by 5 bases and J by 6 bases, with 7 bases between the two germline ends. CDR3 loop: CASSPGPGELFF. The CDR3 DNA reads as TGTGCCAGCAGCCCAGGGCCCGGGGAGCTGTTTTTT.